The present T cell receptor (beta chain) was sequenced within a study of cytomegalovirus exposure and HLA in healthy donors. TCRdb keeps only in-frame clones here, not all; method: immunoSEQ multiplex PCR. This table holds 170,000 or so clones, around 85% found once. The source of this sequence is a man aged 18 to 29 in good health and CMV-seropositive. Source material: PBMCs.

CDR3 nucleotide sequence: TGCAGCGTTGAAACAGGCCGGACAGGGCTCTACGAGCAGTACTTC. This codes for CSVETGRTGLYEQYF. The V gene is TRBV29-1, the J gene TRBJ2-7; 8 bases map to TRBD1. Germline CDR1 reads SQVTM; CDR2 reads ANQGSEA. The CDR3 loop spans 15 amino acids. The ends lost 2 bases at V and 3 bases at J; junction bases unmatched: 9.